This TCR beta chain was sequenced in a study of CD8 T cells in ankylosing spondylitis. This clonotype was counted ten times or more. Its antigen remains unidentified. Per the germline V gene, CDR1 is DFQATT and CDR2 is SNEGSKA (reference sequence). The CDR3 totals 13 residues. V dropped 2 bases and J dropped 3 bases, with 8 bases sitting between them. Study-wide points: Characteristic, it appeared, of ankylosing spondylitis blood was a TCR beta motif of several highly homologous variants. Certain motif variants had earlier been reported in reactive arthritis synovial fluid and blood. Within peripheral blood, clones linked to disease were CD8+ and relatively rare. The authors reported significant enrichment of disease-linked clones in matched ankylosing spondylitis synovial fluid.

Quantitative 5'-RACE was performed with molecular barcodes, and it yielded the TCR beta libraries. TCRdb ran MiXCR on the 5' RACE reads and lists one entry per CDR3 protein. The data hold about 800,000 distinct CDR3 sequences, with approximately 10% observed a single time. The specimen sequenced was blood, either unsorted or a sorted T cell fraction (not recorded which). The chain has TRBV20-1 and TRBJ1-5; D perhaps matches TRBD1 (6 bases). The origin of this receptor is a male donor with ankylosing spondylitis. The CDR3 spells CSARQGFNQPQHF. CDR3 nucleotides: TGCAGTGCTAGACAGGGGTTCAATCAGCCCCAGCATTTT.